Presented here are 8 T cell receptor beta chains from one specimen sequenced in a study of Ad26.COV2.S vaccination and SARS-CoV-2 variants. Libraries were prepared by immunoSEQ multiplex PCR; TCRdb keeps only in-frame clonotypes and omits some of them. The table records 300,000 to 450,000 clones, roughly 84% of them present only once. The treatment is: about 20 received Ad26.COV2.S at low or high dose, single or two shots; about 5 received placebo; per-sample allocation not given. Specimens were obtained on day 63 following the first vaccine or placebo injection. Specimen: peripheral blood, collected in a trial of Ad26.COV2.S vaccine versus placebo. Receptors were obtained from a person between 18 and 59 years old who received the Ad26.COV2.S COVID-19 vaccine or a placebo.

The CDR3 DNA sequence: TGCGCCAGCAGCCACCGACAGGAGATTTCTTCTTTCTACAATGAGCAGTTCTTC. Translation gives CASSHRQEISSFYNEQFF. The V call is TRBV4-1, the J call TRBJ2-1; a weak D match, TRBD1 (6 bases). This CDR3 spans 18 amino acids. Between the trimmed V and J ends, which lost 3 bases and 3 bases, there was a span of 21 bases. Germline CDR1 MGHRA, CDR2 YSYEKL.

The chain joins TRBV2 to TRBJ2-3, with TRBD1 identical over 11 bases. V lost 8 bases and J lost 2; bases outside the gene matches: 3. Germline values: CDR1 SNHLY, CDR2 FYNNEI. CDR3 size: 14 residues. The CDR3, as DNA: TGTGCCAGCGGACAGGGGGCATACACAGATACGCAGTATTTT. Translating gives CASGQGAYTDTQYF.

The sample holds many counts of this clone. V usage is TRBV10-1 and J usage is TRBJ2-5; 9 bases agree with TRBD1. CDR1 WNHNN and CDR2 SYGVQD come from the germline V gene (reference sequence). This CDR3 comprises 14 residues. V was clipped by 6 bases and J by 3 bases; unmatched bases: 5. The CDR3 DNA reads TGCGCCAGCAGCCCCGGACAGGGGAAAGAGACCCAGTACTTC. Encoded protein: CASSPGQGKETQYF.

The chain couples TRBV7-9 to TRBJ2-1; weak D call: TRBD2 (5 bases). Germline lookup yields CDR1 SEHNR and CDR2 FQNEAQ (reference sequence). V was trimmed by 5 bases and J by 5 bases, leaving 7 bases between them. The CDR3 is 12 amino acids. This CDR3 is CASSPGNNEQFF. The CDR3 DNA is TGTGCCAGCAGCCCGGGGAACAATGAGCAGTTCTTC.

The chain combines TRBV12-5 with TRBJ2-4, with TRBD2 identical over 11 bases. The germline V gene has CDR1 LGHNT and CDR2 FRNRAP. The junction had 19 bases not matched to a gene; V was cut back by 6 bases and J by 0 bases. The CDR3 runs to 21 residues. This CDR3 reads CASGHPPCPGLAVLAKNIQYF. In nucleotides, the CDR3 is TGTGCTAGTGGCCACCCACCTTGCCCGGGACTAGCGGTATTAGCCAAAAACATTCAGTACTTC.

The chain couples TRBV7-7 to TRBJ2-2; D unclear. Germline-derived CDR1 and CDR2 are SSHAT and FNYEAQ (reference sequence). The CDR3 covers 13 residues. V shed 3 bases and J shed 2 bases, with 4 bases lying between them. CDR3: CASSLDNTGELFF. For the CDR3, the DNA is TGTGCCAGCAGCTTGGACAACACCGGGGAGCTGTTTTTT.

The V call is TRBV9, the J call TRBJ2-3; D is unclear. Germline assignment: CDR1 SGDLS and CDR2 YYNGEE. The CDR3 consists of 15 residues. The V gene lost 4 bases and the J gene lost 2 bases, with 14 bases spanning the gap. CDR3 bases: TGTGCCAGCAGCACCTCAGAAACCTACACAGATACGCAGTATTTT. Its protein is CASSTSETYTDTQYF.

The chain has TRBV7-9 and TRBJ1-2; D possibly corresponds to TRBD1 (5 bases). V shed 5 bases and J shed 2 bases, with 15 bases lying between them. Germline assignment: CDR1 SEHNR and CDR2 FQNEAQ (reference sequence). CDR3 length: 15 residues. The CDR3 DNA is TGTGCCAGCAGCGGTAATACCCGGGACAACTATGGCTACACCTTC. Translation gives CASSGNTRDNYGYTF.